Listed below are T cell receptor beta chains from one sample, sequenced in a study of blood T cell repertoires in COVID-19. Only in-frame clones appear in the TCRdb table, and some are missing; sequencing was by immunoSEQ multiplex PCR. This sample has roughly 250,000 clones, with 80% to 90% found just once. Specimen: peripheral blood. The source of these receptors is a woman aged 30 to 39 with COVID-19, enrolled during active disease. Each CDR3 is given without its conserved first and last residue.

TRBV4-1	TRBJ1-1	ASSQVLTTSTEAF
TRBV11-2	TRBJ1-4	ASSYHATRNEKLF
TRBV6-6	TRBJ1-1	ASNPRGEVRTEAF
TRBV6-1	TRBJ1-6	ASSETPVRDSPLH
TRBV28	TRBJ2-7	ASQNRQGMGQY
TRBV7-2	TRBJ2-7	ASSLAPGGLYEQY
TRBV19	TRBJ2-7	ASSWGGPGDEQY
TRBV3-1/TRBV3-2	TRBJ2-5	ASSQDLAPWTSQETQY
TRBV4-1	TRBJ2-2	ASSDRTGGTGELF
TRBV27	TRBJ1-2	ASSLSPRRNYGYT
TRBV19	TRBJ1-1	ASSIHPPGGQDTEAF
TRBV13	TRBJ2-7	ASSPFGQGQSPHREQY
TRBV27	TRBJ1-1	ASSPNSKNRVEGAF
TRBV2	TRBJ2-7	ATTPAASYEQY
TRBV11-2	TRBJ1-1	ASSYLQGLGTEAF
TRBV11-2	TRBJ1-2	ASSLDGRRGYGYT
TRBV5-6	TRBJ2-7	ASSLRQGVTYEQY
TRBV2	TRBJ2-1	ASSGLAGGLRFNEQF
TRBV11-2	TRBJ1-1	ASSLDGGNTEAF
TRBV5-1	TRBJ1-1	ASSLNRLLNTEAF
TRBV11-3	TRBJ1-1	ASSSGGNTEAF
TRBV19	TRBJ1-1	ASSIGGSLVSLAF
TRBV6-5	TRBJ2-7	ASSYETTEYEQY
TRBV5-1	TRBJ2-2	ASSIRGPGTGELF
TRBV4-1	TRBJ1-1	ASSQDNPWALNTEAF
TRBV2	TRBJ2-1	ASSGISGGAGEQF
TRBV15	TRBJ1-4	ATSRQPTGRGEKLF
TRBV6-5	TRBJ2-2	ASGWRDSNTGELF
TRBV19	TRBJ2-7	ASSPDSSSSYEQY
TRBV6-5	TRBJ2-3	ASSYGVTGEDTQY
TRBV2	TRBJ2-3	ASSARLAGGTDTQY
TRBV3-1/TRBV3-2	TRBJ1-5	ASSPKGAQPQH
TRBV3-1/TRBV3-2	TRBJ1-5	ASSYGLGTGGNQPQH
TRBV19	TRBJ1-2	ASSPQGQAYGYT